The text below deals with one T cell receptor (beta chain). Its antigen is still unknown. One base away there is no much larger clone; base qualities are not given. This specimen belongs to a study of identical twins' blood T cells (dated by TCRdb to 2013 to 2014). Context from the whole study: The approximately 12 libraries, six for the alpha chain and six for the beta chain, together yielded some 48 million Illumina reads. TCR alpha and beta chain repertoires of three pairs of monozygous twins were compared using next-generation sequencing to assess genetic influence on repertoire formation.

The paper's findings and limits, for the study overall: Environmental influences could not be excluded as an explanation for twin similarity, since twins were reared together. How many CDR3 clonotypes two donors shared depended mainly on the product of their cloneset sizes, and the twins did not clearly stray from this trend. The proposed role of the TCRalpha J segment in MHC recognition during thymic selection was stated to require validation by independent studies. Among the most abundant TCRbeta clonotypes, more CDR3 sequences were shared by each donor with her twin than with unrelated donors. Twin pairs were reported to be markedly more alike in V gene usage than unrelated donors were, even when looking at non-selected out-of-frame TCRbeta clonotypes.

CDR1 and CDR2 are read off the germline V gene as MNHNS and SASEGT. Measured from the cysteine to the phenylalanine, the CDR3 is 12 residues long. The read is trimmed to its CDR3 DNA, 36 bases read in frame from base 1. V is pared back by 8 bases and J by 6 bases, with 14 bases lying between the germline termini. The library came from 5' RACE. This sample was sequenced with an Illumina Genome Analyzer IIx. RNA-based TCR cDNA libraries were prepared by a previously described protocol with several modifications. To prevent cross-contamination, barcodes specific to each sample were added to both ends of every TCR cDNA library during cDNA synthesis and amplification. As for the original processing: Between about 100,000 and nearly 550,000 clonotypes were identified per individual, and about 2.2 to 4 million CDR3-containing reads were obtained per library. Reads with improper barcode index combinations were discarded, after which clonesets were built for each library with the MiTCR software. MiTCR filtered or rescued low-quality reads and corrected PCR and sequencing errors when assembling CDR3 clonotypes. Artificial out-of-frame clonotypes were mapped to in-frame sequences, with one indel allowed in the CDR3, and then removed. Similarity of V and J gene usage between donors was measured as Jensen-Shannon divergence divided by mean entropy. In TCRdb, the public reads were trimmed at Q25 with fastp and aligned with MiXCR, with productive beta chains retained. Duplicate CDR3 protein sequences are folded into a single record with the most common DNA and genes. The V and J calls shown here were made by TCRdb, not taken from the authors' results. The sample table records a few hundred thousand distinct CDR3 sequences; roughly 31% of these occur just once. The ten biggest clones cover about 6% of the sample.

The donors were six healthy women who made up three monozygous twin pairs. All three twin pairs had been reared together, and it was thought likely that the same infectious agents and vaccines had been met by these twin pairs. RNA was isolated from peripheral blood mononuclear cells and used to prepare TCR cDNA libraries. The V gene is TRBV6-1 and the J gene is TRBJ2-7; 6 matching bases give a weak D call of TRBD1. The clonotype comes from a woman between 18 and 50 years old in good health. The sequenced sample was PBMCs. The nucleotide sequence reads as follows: TGTGCCAGCCGAGAACCAGGGGTCGAGCAGTACTTC. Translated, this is CASREPGVEQYF.